A single sample gave rise to the 18 T cell receptor beta chains below, sequenced in a study of cytotoxic CD8 clonotypes in ibrutinib-treated CLL (dated by TCRdb to the early 2020s). Libraries were built with the immunoSEQ multiplex PCR assay. TCRdb re-hosts the immuneACCESS table, in-frame sequences only. Its copies lack some clones; in the studies checked, an unresolved V gene accounts for under half of them, and the cause for the rest is not known. The sample yields some 200,000 clones; about four fifths were counted once. About an eighth of the sample is taken by the ten largest. The sample's time point, from its label and the paper: approximately twelve months on ibrutinib. The sequences come from PBMCs, collected after 12 months of ibrutinib treatment. The source is a human donor with chronic lymphocytic leukemia.

This clone was seen just once. In DNA form, the CDR3 reads TGTGCCAGCAACAAAAGGGGGTCGGCTTCCTACGAGCAGTACTTC. Encoded protein: CASNKRGSASYEQYF. The chain joins TRBV6-5 to TRBJ2-7; tentatively, D is TRBD1 (6 bases). The V gene's germline CDR1 is MNHEY and CDR2 SVGAGI. The CDR3 is made up of 15 amino acids. Trimming shortened V by 7 bases and J by 1 base, and 17 bases separated the two germline ends.

This chain joins TRBV6-5 and TRBJ2-7; 8 bases match TRBD1. V dropped 2 bases and J dropped 4; count of bases not matched to a gene: 4. The germline CDR1 and CDR2 sequences are MNHEY and SVGAGI. The CDR3 runs 14 residues. The CDR3: CASSYDRGVYEQYF. The CDR3 DNA is TGTGCCAGCAGTTACGACAGGGGCGTGTACGAGCAGTACTTC.

The V gene is TRBV5-6, the J gene TRBJ2-6, with D unresolved. The V end lost 6 bases, the J end lost 1 base, and 5 bases lay between the germline ends. The CDR3 contains 13 residues. CDR1 is SGHDT, CDR2 YYEEEE, per germline. The chain's CDR3 is CASTFSGANVLTF. CDR3 coding DNA: TGTGCCAGCACCTTTTCTGGGGCCAACGTCCTGACTTTC.

This clone was seen more than once but under ten times. This sequence joins TRBV6-6 and TRBJ1-3, with D hard to call. This CDR3 has 14 residues. Trimming pared 2 bases from V and 1 base from J, leaving 6 bases between. CDR1 MNHNY and CDR2 SVGAGI come from the germline V gene (reference sequence). CDR3 region: CASSYQLSGNTIYF. The CDR3 nucleotides read TGTGCCAGCAGTTACCAACTGTCTGGAAACACCATATATTTT.

The chain employs TRBV2 and TRBJ2-5; 11 nucleotides line up with TRBD2. The V gene end was trimmed by 3 bases and the J gene end by 5 bases; junction bases not matched to a gene: 2. Germline CDR1 is SNHLY and CDR2 is FYNNEI. CDR3 length: 14 residues. The DNA for the CDR3 is TGTGCCAGCAGTGAGACTAGCGGGGTTGAGACCCAGTACTTC. Translated, it gives CASSETSGVETQYF.

The chain's CDR3 is CASKGQGVGELFF. As DNA, the CDR3 is TGTGCCAGCAAGGGACAGGGGGTCGGGGAGCTGTTTTTT. The genes are TRBV27 and TRBJ2-2, with 11 bases lining up with TRBD1. Germline lookup yields CDR1 MNHEY and CDR2 SMNVEV (reference sequence). J gave up 7 bases and V 7 bases, and 2 bases lay outside the gene matches. The CDR3 covers 13 residues.

V and J are TRBV18 and TRBJ1-2; 9 bases agree with TRBD1. This CDR3 is 15 amino acids long. V gave up 3 bases and J gave up 2 bases; unmatched junction bases: 4. Germline V gives CDR1 KGHSH, CDR2 LQKENI. This CDR3 reads CASSPMGQGNYGYTF. CDR3 in DNA: TGTGCCAGCTCACCTATGGGACAGGGAAACTATGGCTACACCTTC.

This rearrangement joins TRBV19 to TRBJ2-1; D uncertain. The CDR3 loop spans 13 amino acids. Trimming shortened V by 3 bases and J by 9 bases, and 12 bases separated the two germline ends. The germline gives CDR1 LNHDA, CDR2 SQIVND (reference sequence). For the CDR3, the DNA is TGTGCCAGTAGTATCCGGAACTCGGGTGAGCAGTTCTTC. It specifies CASSIRNSGEQFF.

Written as DNA, the CDR3 is TGCAGCGTTGCACCGACAGCCGGCGCACGCACAGATACGCAGTATTTT. Amino acid sequence: CSVAPTAGARTDTQYF. V and J are TRBV29-1 and TRBJ2-3, with D perhaps TRBD1 (5 bases). CDR1 is SQVTM, CDR2 ANQGSEA, per germline. This CDR3 contains 16 residues. Trimming took 4 bases from V and 1 from J, leaving 18 bases between them.

The chain has TRBV5-1 and TRBJ2-2, with 8 nucleotides matching TRBD1. This CDR3 is 16 amino acids long. CDR1 and CDR2 (germline): SGHRS, YFSETQ. Germline trimming cut 4 bases from V and 4 bases from J; bases unmatched to any gene: 9. CDR3 region: CASSPGQVTGTGELFF. The CDR3 bases are TGCGCCAGCAGCCCGGGACAGGTCACGGGCACCGGGGAGCTGTTTTTT.

There are a few counts of this clone. The chain carries TRBV11-2 and TRBJ2-3, with 7 positions matching TRBD2. The V segment lost 4 bases and the J segment 2 bases; nucleotides outside the gene matches: 9. This CDR3 has 16 residues. CDR1 is SGHAT and CDR2 is FQNNGV in the germline V gene. The CDR3 region has the DNA TGTGCCAGCAGCTCTCGGGGAGCGGGGATCACAGATACGCAGTATTTT. It is translated as CASSSRGAGITDTQYF. Looking up the rest from reference TRBV11-2 and TRBJ2-3 gives the full variable domain: EAGVAQSPRYKIIEKRQSVAFWCNPISGHATLYWYQQILGQGPKLLIQFQNNGVVDDSQLPKDRFSAERLKGVDSTLKIQPAKLEDSAVYLCASSSRGAGITDTQYFGPGTRLTVL.

Points on this clone: Its ends do not fully match the called genes, so a read error is possible. J is TRBJ2-7 and V is TRBV6-5, with 7 bases that match TRBD2. Germline V lookup: CDR1 MNHEY, CDR2 SVGAGI. This CDR3 is 14 amino acids long. The CDR3 nucleotides are TGTGCCAGCAGCTACTGGGAGGGTTTTTACGAGCAGTACTTC. It yields the protein CASSYWEGFYEQYF.

This clone was counted between two and nine times. The V gene is TRBV4-1, the J gene TRBJ1-2; 7 bases line up with TRBD1. The length of the CDR3 is 16 residues. Germline assignment: CDR1 MGHRA and CDR2 YSYEKL. V lost 0 bases, J lost 4 bases, and 8 bases stayed unmatched. The CDR3 sequence: CASSQDPGQPTYGYTF. In nucleotides, the CDR3 is TGCGCCAGCAGCCAAGATCCGGGACAGCCAACCTATGGCTACACCTTC.

The genes are TRBV4-1 and TRBJ2-7, with D tentatively TRBD1 or TRBD2 (5 bases each). The CDR3 runs 12 residues. Trimming removed 3 bases at V and 7 bases at J, with 10 bases between. Germline CDR1 reads MGHRA; CDR2 reads YSYEKL. This CDR3 reads CASSQGPYEQYF. The CDR3, as DNA: TGCGCCAGCAGCCAGGGACCTTATGAGCAGTACTTC.

The genes are TRBV2 and TRBJ2-5; 11 positions match TRBD2. The CDR3 is 16 amino acids. Germline CDR1 and CDR2: SNHLY and FYNNEI. J lost 5 bases, V lost 5 bases, and 10 bases had no gene match. The CDR3 region is CASSLRLAGNGETQYF. In DNA form, the CDR3 reads TGTGCCAGCAGTTTGAGACTAGCGGGGAACGGGGAGACCCAGTACTTC. Filled out from reference TRBV2 and TRBJ2-5, the complete variable domain reads EPEVTQTPSHQVTQMGQEVILRCVPISNHLYFYWYRQILGQKVEFLVSFYNNEISEKSEIFDDQFSVERPDGSNFTLKIRSTKLEDSAMYFCASSLRLAGNGETQYFGPGTRLLVL.

DNA for the CDR3: TGTGCCAGTAGTATAGGCGCCAGGGGCCTCTGGGGCTACACCTTC. Protein sequence: CASSIGARGLWGYTF. This chain connects TRBV19 to TRBJ1-2, with TRBD1 as a possible D gene (6 bases). Germline lookup yields CDR1 LNHDA and CDR2 SQIVND (reference sequence). Trimming shortened V by 1 base and J by 8 bases, and 17 bases separated the two germline ends. This CDR3 spans 15 amino acids.

The rearrangement links TRBV5-1 to TRBJ2-2; no firm D call. Trimming took off 0 bases at V and 5 bases at J, with 11 bases between the two ends. Germline assignment: CDR1 SGHRS and CDR2 YFSETQ. The CDR3 extends over 15 amino acids. CDR3 sequence reads: CASSLAIVQTGELFF. CDR3 DNA sequence: TGCGCCAGCAGCTTGGCGATCGTACAGACCGGGGAGCTGTTTTTT.

The chain joins TRBV2 to TRBJ2-7; the match to TRBD2 covers 10 bases. Germline V CDR1 and CDR2: SNHLY, FYNNEI. CDR3 length equals 14 residues. V shed 8 bases, J shed 2 bases, and the junction held 6 bases outside the gene matches. CDR3 DNA sequence: TGTGCCAGCGAAAGCGGGAGGGCACCCTACGAGCAGTACTTC. Protein product: CASESGRAPYEQYF.